The clone carrying this TCR beta chain appeared a few times. Its target is not known. All patients picked for sequencing had shown, by flow cytometry, an expansion of CD8+CD57+ cells. These data originate in a study of CD8+CD57+ T cells in acquired aplastic anemia. Study context: When averaged, DNA from sorted CD4+ and CD8+ cells came to 3.2 ug. Regarding the study as a whole: CD8+ Simpson's diversity showed no significant patient-control difference. Over 25 shared CD8+ CDR3s appeared highly expressed within patients' immunodominant clones.

The CDR3 spans 15 residues. Germline lookup yields CDR1 SNHLY and CDR2 FYNNEI. Unmatched junction bases numbered 9, after V lost 3 bases and J lost 4 bases. Genomic DNA templated the TCR beta VDJ and CDR3 profiling. TCRdb used MiXCR to reprocess the reads, holding one entry per CDR3 protein. The sample records 89,000 or so distinct CDR3 sequences, roughly two thirds being singletons. This receptor was identified in a human donor with aplastic anemia. Sequenced sample: sorted CD4+, CD8+, or CD8+CD57+ T cells (not recorded which) from PBMCs. V and J are TRBV2 and TRBJ2-7; 7 bases are shared with TRBD2. DNA of the CDR3: TGTGCCAGCAGTGATCTCGGACTAGAGTGGTACGAGCAGTACTTC. This sequence encodes CASSDLGLEWYEQYF.